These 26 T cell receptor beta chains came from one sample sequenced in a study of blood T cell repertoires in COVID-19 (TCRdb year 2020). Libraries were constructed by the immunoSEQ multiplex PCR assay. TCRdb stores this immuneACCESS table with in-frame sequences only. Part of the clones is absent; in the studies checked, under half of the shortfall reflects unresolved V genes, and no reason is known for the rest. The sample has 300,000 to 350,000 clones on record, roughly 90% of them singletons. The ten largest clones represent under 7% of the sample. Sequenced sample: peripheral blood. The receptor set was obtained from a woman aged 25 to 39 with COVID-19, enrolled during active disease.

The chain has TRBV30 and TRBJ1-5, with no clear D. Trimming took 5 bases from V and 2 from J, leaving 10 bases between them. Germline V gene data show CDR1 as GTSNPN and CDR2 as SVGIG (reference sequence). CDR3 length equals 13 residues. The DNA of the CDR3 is TGTGCCTGGGATTACACAGGCAATCAGCCCCAGCATTTT. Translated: CAWDYTGNQPQHF.

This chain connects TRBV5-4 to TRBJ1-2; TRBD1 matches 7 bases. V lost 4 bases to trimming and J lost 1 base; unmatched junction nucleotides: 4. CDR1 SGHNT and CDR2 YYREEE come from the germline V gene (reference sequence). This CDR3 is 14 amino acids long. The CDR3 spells CASSPTGFNYGYTF. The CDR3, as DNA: TGTGCCAGCAGCCCGACAGGGTTTAACTATGGCTACACCTTC.

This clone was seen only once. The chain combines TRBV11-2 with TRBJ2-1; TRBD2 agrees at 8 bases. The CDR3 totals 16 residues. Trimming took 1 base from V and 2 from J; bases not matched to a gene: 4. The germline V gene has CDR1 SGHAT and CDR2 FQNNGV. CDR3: CASSLGRLAPYNEQFF. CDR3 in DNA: TGTGCCAGCAGCTTAGGCCGACTAGCGCCCTACAATGAGCAGTTCTTC.

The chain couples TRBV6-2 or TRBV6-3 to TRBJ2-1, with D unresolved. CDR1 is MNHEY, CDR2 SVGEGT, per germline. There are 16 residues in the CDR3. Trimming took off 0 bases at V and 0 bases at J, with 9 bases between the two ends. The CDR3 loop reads CASSYSRLHSYNEQFF. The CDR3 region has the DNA TGTGCCAGCAGTTACTCGCGTCTTCACTCCTACAATGAGCAGTTCTTC.

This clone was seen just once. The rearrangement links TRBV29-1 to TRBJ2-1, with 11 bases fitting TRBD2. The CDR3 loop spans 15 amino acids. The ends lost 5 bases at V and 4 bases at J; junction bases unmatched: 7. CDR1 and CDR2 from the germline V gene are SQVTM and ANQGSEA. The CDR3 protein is CSVLGTSGTYNEQFF. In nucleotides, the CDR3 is TGCAGCGTTCTTGGGACTAGCGGAACTTACAATGAGCAGTTCTTC.

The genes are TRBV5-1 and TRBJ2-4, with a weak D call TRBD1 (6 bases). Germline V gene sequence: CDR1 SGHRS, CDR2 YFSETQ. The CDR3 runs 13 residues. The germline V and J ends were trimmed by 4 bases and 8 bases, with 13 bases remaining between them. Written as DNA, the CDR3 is TGCGCCAGCAGCCCTACCGACAGGTACATTCAGTACTTC. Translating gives CASSPTDRYIQYF. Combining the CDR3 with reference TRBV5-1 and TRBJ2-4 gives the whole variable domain KAGVTQTPRYLIKTRGQQVTLSCSPISGHRSVSWYQQTPGQGLQFLFEYFSETQRNKGNFPGRFSGRQFSNSRSEMNVSTLELGDSALYLCASSPTDRYIQYFGAGTRLSVL.

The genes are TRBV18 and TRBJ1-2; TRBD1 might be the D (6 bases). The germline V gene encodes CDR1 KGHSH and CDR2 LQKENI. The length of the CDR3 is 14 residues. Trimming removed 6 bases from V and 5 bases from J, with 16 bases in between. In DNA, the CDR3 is TGTGCCAGCTCTCTTCAGACAGGTCGTTATGGCTACACCTTC. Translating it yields CASSLQTGRYGYTF.

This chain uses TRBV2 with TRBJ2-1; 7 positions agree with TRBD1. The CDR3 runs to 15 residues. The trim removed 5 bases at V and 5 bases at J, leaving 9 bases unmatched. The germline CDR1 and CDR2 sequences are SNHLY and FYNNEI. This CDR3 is CASSLTQGSHNEQFF. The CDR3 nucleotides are TGTGCCAGCAGTCTAACACAGGGGAGCCACAATGAGCAGTTCTTC.

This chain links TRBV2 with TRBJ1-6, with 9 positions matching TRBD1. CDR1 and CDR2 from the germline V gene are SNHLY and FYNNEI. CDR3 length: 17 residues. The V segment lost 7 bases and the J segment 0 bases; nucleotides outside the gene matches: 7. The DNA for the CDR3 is TGTGCCAGCAATGGGGACAGGGAGAGCTCCTATAATTCACCCCTCCACTTT. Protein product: CASNGDRESSYNSPLHF. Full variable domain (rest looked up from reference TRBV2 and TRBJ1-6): EPEVTQTPSHQVTQMGQEVILRCVPISNHLYFYWYRQILGQKVEFLVSFYNNEISEKSEIFDDQFSVERPDGSNFTLKIRSTKLEDSAMYFCASNGDRESSYNSPLHFGNGTRLTVT.

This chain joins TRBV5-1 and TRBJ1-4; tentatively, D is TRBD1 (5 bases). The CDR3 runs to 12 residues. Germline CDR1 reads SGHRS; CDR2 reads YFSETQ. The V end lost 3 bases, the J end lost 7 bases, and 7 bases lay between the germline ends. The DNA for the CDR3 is TGCGCCAGCAGCTACGACAGTGAAAAACTGTTTTTT. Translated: CASSYDSEKLFF. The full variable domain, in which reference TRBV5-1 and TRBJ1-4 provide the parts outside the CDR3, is KAGVTQTPRYLIKTRGQQVTLSCSPISGHRSVSWYQQTPGQGLQFLFEYFSETQRNKGNFPGRFSGRQFSNSRSEMNVSTLELGDSALYLCASSYDSEKLFFGSGTQLSVL.

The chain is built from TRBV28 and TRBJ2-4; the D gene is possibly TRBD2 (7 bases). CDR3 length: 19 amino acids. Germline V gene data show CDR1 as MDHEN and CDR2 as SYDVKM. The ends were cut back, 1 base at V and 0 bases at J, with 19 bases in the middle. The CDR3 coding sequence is TGTGCCAGCAGTTTATCCTGGGAGGGGGAACCCCTAGCCAAAAACATTCAGTACTTC. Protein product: CASSLSWEGEPLAKNIQYF.

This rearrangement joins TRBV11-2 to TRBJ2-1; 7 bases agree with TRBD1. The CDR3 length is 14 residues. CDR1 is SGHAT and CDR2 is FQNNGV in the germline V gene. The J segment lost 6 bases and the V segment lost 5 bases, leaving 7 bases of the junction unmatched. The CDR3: CASSSPGQSNEQFF. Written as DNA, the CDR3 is TGTGCCAGCAGCAGTCCGGGACAGTCCAATGAGCAGTTCTTC.

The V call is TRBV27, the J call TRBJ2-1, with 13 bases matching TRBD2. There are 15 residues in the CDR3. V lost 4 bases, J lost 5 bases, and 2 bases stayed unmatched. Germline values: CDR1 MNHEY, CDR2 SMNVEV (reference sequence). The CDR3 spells CASSYGTSGNNEQFF. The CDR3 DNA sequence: TGTGCCAGCAGTTACGGGACTAGCGGGAACAATGAGCAGTTCTTC.

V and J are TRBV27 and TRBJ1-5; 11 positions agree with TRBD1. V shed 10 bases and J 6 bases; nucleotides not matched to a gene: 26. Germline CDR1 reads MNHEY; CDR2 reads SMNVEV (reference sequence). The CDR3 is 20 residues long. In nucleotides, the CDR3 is TGTGCCACCGAGGCCAGCGGCGGGGGACAGGGGGAGACCTTACGTCAGCCCCAGCATTTT. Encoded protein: CATEASGGGQGETLRQPQHF.

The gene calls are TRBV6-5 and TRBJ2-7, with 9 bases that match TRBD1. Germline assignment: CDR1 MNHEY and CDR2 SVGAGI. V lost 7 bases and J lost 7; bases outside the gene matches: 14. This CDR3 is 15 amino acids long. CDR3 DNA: TGTGCCAGCAACCCCAGAGGGACAGGGCTACGAGAGCAGTACTTC. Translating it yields CASNPRGTGLREQYF.

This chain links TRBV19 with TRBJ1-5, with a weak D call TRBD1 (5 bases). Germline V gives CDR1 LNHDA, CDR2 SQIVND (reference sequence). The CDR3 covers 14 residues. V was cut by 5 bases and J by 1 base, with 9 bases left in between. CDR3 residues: CASSQGSSNQPQHF. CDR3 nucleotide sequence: TGTGCCAGTAGTCAGGGATCGAGCAATCAGCCCCAGCATTTT.

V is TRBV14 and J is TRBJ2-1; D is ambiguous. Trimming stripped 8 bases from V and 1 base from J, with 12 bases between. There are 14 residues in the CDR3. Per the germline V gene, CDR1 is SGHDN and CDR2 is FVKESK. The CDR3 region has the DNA TGTGCCAGCGACACCCGGCCTTCCTACAATGAGCAGTTCTTC. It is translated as CASDTRPSYNEQFF.

The chain's CDR3 is CAIRRLAGHEQYF. The DNA for the CDR3 is TGTGCCATCAGGAGACTAGCGGGACACGAGCAGTACTTC. The V call is TRBV10-3, the J call TRBJ2-7, with TRBD2 identical over 11 bases. This CDR3 region has 13 residues. Trimming took 6 bases from V and 5 from J; bases not matched to a gene: 3. Germline V gene lookup returns CDR1 ENHRY and CDR2 SYGVKD.

The CDR3 loop reads CASSPSRQGAETQYF. CDR3 DNA: TGTGCCAGCAGCCCTAGCCGACAGGGTGCGGAGACCCAGTACTTC. The V and J genes are TRBV11-2 and TRBJ2-5, with 7 bases aligning to TRBD1. The CDR3 loop spans 15 amino acids. V lost 5 bases, J lost 5 bases, and 11 bases stayed unmatched. Looked up from germline, CDR1 is SGHAT and CDR2 is FQNNGV.

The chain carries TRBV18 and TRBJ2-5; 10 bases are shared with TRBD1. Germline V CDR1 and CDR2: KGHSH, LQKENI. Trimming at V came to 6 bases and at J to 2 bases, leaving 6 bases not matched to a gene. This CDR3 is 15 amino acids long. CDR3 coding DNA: TGTGCCAGCTCCGCCGGGGGACAGGGGCAAGAGACCCAGTACTTC. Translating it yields CASSAGGQGQETQYF. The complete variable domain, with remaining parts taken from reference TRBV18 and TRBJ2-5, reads NAGVMQNPRHLVRRRGQEARLRCSPMKGHSHVYWYRQLPEEGLKFMVYLQKENIIDESGMPKERFSAEFPKEGPSILRIQQVVRGDSAAYFCASSAGGQGQETQYFGPGTRLLVL.

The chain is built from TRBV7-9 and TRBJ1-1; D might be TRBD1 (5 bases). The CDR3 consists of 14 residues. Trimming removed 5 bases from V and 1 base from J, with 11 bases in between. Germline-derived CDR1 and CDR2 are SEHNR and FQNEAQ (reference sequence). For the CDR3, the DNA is TGTGCCAGCAGCCCAAGGGGCAAGAACACTGAAGCTTTCTTT. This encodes CASSPRGKNTEAFF. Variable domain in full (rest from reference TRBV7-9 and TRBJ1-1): DTGVSQNPRHKITKRGQNVTFRCDPISEHNRLYWYRQTLGQGPEFLTYFQNEAQLEKSRLLSDRFSAERPKGSFSTLEIQRTEQGDSAMYLCASSPRGKNTEAFFGQGTRLTVV.

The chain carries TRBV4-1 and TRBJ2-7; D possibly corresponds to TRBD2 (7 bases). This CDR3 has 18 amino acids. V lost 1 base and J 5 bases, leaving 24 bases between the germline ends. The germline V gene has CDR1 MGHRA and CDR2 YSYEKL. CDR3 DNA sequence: TGCGCCAGCAGCCAAGCGCCCATTAGCGGAGGGGGGGTGAACGAGCAGTACTTC. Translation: CASSQAPISGGGVNEQYF.

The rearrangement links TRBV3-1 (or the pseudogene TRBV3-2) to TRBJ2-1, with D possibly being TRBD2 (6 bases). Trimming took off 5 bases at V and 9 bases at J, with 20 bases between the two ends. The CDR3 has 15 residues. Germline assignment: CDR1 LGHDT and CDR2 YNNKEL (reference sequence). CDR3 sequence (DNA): TGTGCCAGCAGCAAGCAAGTCACGGGGGTAGGTGAGCAGTTCTTC. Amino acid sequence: CASSKQVTGVGEQFF.

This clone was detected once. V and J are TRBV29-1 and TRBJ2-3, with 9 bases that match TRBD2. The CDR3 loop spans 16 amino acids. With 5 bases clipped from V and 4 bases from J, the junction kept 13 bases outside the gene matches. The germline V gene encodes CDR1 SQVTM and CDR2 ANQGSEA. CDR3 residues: CSVCGLAPRVADTQYF. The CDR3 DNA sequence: TGCAGCGTTTGCGGACTAGCGCCACGGGTCGCAGATACGCAGTATTTT.

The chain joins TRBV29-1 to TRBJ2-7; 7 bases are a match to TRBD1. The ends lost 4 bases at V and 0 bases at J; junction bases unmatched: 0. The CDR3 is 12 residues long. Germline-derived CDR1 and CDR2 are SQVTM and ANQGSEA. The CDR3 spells CSVGDSSYEQYF. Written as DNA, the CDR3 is TGCAGCGTTGGGGACAGCTCCTACGAGCAGTACTTC.

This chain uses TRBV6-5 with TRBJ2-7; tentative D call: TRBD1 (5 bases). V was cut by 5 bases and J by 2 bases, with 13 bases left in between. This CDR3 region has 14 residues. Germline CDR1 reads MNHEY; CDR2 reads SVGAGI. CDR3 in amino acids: CASSIFDSAYEQYF. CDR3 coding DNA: TGTGCCAGCAGTATTTTCGACAGCGCCTACGAGCAGTACTTC.